The 28 T cell receptor beta chains listed next were all sequenced from one sample in a study of OX40 agonist ivuxolimab in advanced cancers. TCRdb keeps only in-frame clones here, not all; method: immunoSEQ multiplex PCR. This table has about 75,000 clones, around 83% appearing once. Sample: CD4+ or CD8+ T cells sorted from blood, taken in a trial of the OX40 agonist ivuxolimab. These receptors originate from an adult with an advanced solid tumor such as melanoma, head and neck, liver or kidney cancer.

CDR3 region: CASSFKLSGANVLTF. In DNA form, the CDR3 reads TGTGCCAGCAGCTTTAAGTTGTCTGGGGCCAACGTCCTGACTTTC. The genes are TRBV5-4 and TRBJ2-6; D ambiguous. In germline, CDR1 is SGHNT, CDR2 YYREEE (reference sequence). Trimming shortened V by 2 bases and J by 1 base, and 7 bases separated the two germline ends. This CDR3 has 15 amino acids.

The chain recombines TRBV18 with TRBJ2-1, with D unresolved. This CDR3 has 11 residues. Germline values: CDR1 KGHSH, CDR2 LQKENI. V shed 6 bases and J shed 10 bases, with 10 bases lying between them. The CDR3 sequence is CASSPLGEQFF. The CDR3, as DNA: TGTGCCAGCTCCCCCCTCGGAGAGCAGTTCTTC.

This clone was seen a single time. The chain recombines TRBV4-1 with TRBJ2-7; possibly TRBD2 for D (5 bases). The CDR3 sequence is 15 residues long. Trimming removed 2 bases at V and 0 bases at J, with 11 bases between. Germline CDR1 and CDR2: MGHRA and YSYEKL. The CDR3 region is CASSQYREDSYEQYF. In nucleotides, the CDR3 is TGCGCCAGCAGCCAATACCGGGAAGACTCCTACGAGCAGTACTTC.

The chain recombines TRBV6-5 with TRBJ2-4, with TRBD2 matching 8 bases. CDR1 is MNHEY and CDR2 is SVGAGI in the germline V gene. The trim removed 6 bases at V and 13 bases at J, leaving 11 bases unmatched. This CDR3 spans 13 amino acids. The CDR3 DNA reads TGTGCCAGCAGACCGACTAGCGAAGTTTCCCAGTACTTC. Its protein is CASRPTSEVSQYF.

This chain joins TRBV7-9 and TRBJ2-1; 10 nucleotides match TRBD2. V was pared by 10 bases and J by 7 bases, with 19 bases of the junction left unmatched. This CDR3 has 17 residues. Germline V gene data show CDR1 as SEHNR and CDR2 as FQNEAQ (reference sequence). CDR3 nucleotides: TGTGCCACCCCAATGGAAGCGGGAGGGCCCTACGGTAATGAGCAGTTCTTC. Amino acids: CATPMEAGGPYGNEQFF.

This chain uses TRBV4-2 with TRBJ1-3; no firm D call. Trimming cost V 0 bases and J 1 base, with 10 bases left between them. The germline CDR1 and CDR2 sequences are LGHNA and YNFKEQ. CDR3 length: 16 amino acids. The CDR3 nucleotides read TGTGCCAGCAGCCAAGACAACAGCGCATCTGGAAACACCATATATTTT. Its translation is CASSQDNSASGNTIYF.

This clone was picked up a small number of times. The chain is built from TRBV29-1 and TRBJ1-1; D gene unclear. CDR1 and CDR2 from the germline V gene are SQVTM and ANQGSEA. This CDR3 comprises 13 residues. Deletions cut 4 bases from V and 6 bases from J, with 15 bases between. CDR3 sequence reads: CSVGVPEDSEAFF. Written as DNA, the CDR3 is TGCAGCGTTGGGGTACCGGAGGACTCTGAAGCTTTCTTT.

This sequence joins TRBV15 and TRBJ1-2; 7 nucleotides agree with TRBD1. CDR3 length: 15 amino acids. V was pared by 0 bases and J by 2 bases, with 3 bases of the junction left unmatched. The germline gives CDR1 LNHNV, CDR2 YYDKDF (reference sequence). CDR3 in amino acids: CATSREIQGNYGYTF. The CDR3 coding sequence is TGTGCCACCAGCAGAGAAATACAGGGGAACTATGGCTACACCTTC. Full variable domain (outside the CDR3, taken from reference TRBV15 and TRBJ1-2): DAMVIQNPRYQVTQFGKPVTLSCSQTLNHNVMYWYQQKSSQAPKLLFHYYDKDFNNEADTPDNFQSRRPNTSFCFLDIRSPGLGDTAMYLCATSREIQGNYGYTFGSGTRLTVV.

This sequence joins TRBV13 and TRBJ2-7; TRBD1 matches at 9 bases. The ends lost 1 base at V and 6 bases at J; junction bases unmatched: 4. The CDR3 runs to 14 residues. Germline loops: CDR1 PRHDT, CDR2 FYEKMQ (reference sequence). CDR3 protein: CASSLEQGAAEQYF. The CDR3 DNA reads as TGTGCCAGCAGCTTAGAACAGGGGGCAGCCGAGCAGTACTTC.

The chain has TRBV28 and TRBJ2-3; 9 bases are a match to TRBD1. The CDR3 extends over 16 amino acids. J lost 3 bases, V lost 5 bases, and 9 bases had no gene match. Germline values: CDR1 MDHEN, CDR2 SYDVKM. The CDR3 bases are TGTGCCAGCAGTCAATCCGGGACAGGGACAACAGATACGCAGTATTTT. Translation gives CASSQSGTGTTDTQYF.

DNA for the CDR3: TGTGCCAGTGAGGGGTACACTGAAGCTTTCTTT. It specifies CASEGYTEAFF. The chain has TRBV19 and TRBJ1-1; D perhaps matches TRBD1 (5 bases). V lost 8 bases to trimming and J lost 3 bases, with 7 bases between them. The germline gives CDR1 LNHDA, CDR2 SQIVND (reference sequence). The CDR3 contains 11 residues.

The V and J genes are TRBV28 and TRBJ1-4, with D possibly matching TRBD1 (6 bases). The V end was cut by 6 bases, the J end by 10 bases, with 18 bases between. Germline V gives CDR1 MDHEN, CDR2 SYDVKM. This CDR3 has 14 amino acids. CDR3 in amino acids: CASSTDRQRGKLFF. CDR3 coding DNA: TGTGCCAGCAGCACGGACAGACAAAGGGGAAAACTGTTTTTT. Together with reference TRBV28 and TRBJ1-4, the CDR3 gives the full variable domain: DVKVTQSSRYLVKRTGEKVFLECVQDMDHENMFWYRQDPGLGLRLIYFSYDVKMKEKGDIPEGYSVSREKKERFSLILESASTNQTSMYLCASSTDRQRGKLFFGSGTQLSVL.

The chain uses TRBV11-1 and TRBJ1-2; a weak D match, TRBD1 (6 bases). Germline CDR1 and CDR2: SGHAT and FQDESV (reference sequence). Trimming cost V 5 bases and J 3 bases, with 10 bases left between them. CDR3 size: 13 residues. The CDR3: CASSRNRDYGYTF. CDR3 nucleotides: TGTGCCAGCAGCCGAAACAGGGACTATGGCTACACCTTC.

In the case of this clone: The sample carries other DNA sequences with the same CDR3. The V and J genes are TRBV15 and TRBJ2-7; the match to TRBD2 covers 11 bases. The germline V gene has CDR1 LNHNV and CDR2 YYDKDF (reference sequence). This CDR3 has 16 amino acids. J lost 2 bases, V lost 4 bases, and 7 bases had no gene match. The CDR3 protein is CATSNGLAGGPYEQYF. Written as DNA, the CDR3 is TGTGCCACCAGCAATGGTTTAGCGGGAGGGCCCTACGAGCAGTACTTC.

The genes are TRBV6-5 and TRBJ1-2, with 8 bases identical to TRBD1. This CDR3 comprises 15 residues. The trim removed 2 bases at V and 3 bases at J, leaving 5 bases unmatched. Per germline, CDR1 MNHEY and CDR2 SVGAGI. This chain's CDR3 is CASSYGRGPHYGYTF. DNA of the CDR3: TGTGCCAGCAGTTACGGCAGGGGGCCCCACTATGGCTACACCTTC.

The chain has TRBV2 and TRBJ1-5, with D tentatively TRBD1 (6 bases). V lost 6 bases to trimming and J lost 1 base, with 13 bases between them. The germline CDR1 and CDR2 sequences are SNHLY and FYNNEI. CDR3 length: 15 residues. The CDR3 coding sequence is TGTGCCAGCAGACGAACAGGGATGAGCAATCAGCCCCAGCATTTT. Residues: CASRRTGMSNQPQHF. Based on the CDR3 plus reference TRBV2 and TRBJ1-5, the full variable domain is EPEVTQTPSHQVTQMGQEVILRCVPISNHLYFYWYRQILGQKVEFLVSFYNNEISEKSEIFDDQFSVERPDGSNFTLKIRSTKLEDSAMYFCASRRTGMSNQPQHFGDGTRLSIL.

This clone has a handful of counts. The genes are TRBV7-6 and TRBJ2-2; 12 positions match TRBD1. Unmatched junction bases numbered 11, after V lost 2 bases and J lost 7 bases. CDR1 is SGHVS, CDR2 FNYEAQ, per germline. There are 18 residues in the CDR3. The chain's CDR3 is CASSLWSLGQGAIGELFF. In nucleotides, the CDR3 is TGTGCCAGCAGCTTATGGTCTTTGGGACAGGGGGCTATCGGGGAGCTGTTTTTT.

This clone was detected once. The chain combines TRBV15 with TRBJ2-7; a weak D match, TRBD1 (6 bases). The germline gives CDR1 LNHNV, CDR2 YYDKDF (reference sequence). V lost 8 bases, J lost 2 bases, and 16 bases lay in between. The CDR3 runs 14 residues. Here the CDR3 reads CATASRRQAYEQYF. The CDR3 bases are TGTGCCACCGCGAGTAGGAGACAGGCCTACGAGCAGTACTTC.

The chain recombines TRBV28 with TRBJ1-3; D ambiguous. The germline V gene encodes CDR1 MDHEN and CDR2 SYDVKM. V lost 5 bases and J lost 1, with 9 bases in between. This CDR3 is 14 amino acids long. CDR3 nucleotide sequence: TGTGCCAGCAGTCCTAGAGGGTCTGGAAACACCATATATTTT. Amino acids: CASSPRGSGNTIYF. Full variable domain (outside the CDR3, taken from reference TRBV28 and TRBJ1-3): DVKVTQSSRYLVKRTGEKVFLECVQDMDHENMFWYRQDPGLGLRLIYFSYDVKMKEKGDIPEGYSVSREKKERFSLILESASTNQTSMYLCASSPRGSGNTIYFGEGSWLTVV.

Details on this clone: Other DNA sequences in this specimen translate into the identical CDR3. The CDR3 protein is CASSSARTAATNEKLFF. The CDR3 DNA is TGTGCCAGCAGCTCTGCTAGGACCGCTGCAACTAATGAAAAACTGTTTTTT. The chain couples TRBV11-3 to TRBJ1-4, with D unresolved. Trimming removed 4 bases from V and 0 bases from J, with 15 bases in between. The CDR3 has 17 amino acids. The V gene's germline CDR1 is SGHNT and CDR2 YENEEA.

The V gene is TRBV2, the J gene TRBJ2-5; 9 bases agree with TRBD1. CDR3 length equals 14 residues. CDR1 SNHLY and CDR2 FYNNEI come from the germline V gene. The V segment lost 6 bases and the J segment 5 bases; nucleotides outside the gene matches: 7. The CDR3 loop is CASSTGTGSETQYF. CDR3 nucleotides: TGTGCCAGCAGCACCGGGACAGGGAGTGAGACCCAGTACTTC.

The rearrangement links TRBV9 to TRBJ2-3; 7 nucleotides match TRBD2. V was clipped by 0 bases and J by 5 bases; unmatched bases: 6. Germline CDR1 SGDLS, CDR2 YYNGEE. The CDR3 contains 15 residues. DNA for the CDR3: TGTGCCAGCAGCGTAGGGGCTAGCGGTAAAGATACGCAGTATTTT. Amino acids: CASSVGASGKDTQYF.

The chain joins TRBV7-2 to TRBJ2-3; D might be TRBD2 (6 bases). Trimming pared 5 bases from V and 0 bases from J, leaving 12 bases between. CDR1 and CDR2 (germline): SGHTA, FQGNSA. This CDR3 comprises 15 residues. The CDR3 here is CASSLLASSTDTQYF. Written as DNA, the CDR3 is TGTGCCAGCAGCCTCCTAGCGTCTAGCACAGATACGCAGTATTTT.

This chain connects TRBV7-2 to TRBJ2-6, with D hard to call. The CDR3 is made up of 15 amino acids. CDR1 and CDR2 (germline): SGHTA, FQGNSA. Between the trimmed V and J ends, which lost 1 base and 0 bases, there was a span of 4 bases. The CDR3 sequence: CASSLDLSGANVLTF. The CDR3 nucleotides are TGTGCCAGCAGCTTAGACCTCTCTGGGGCCAACGTCCTGACTTTC.

The genes are TRBV5-1 and TRBJ2-5; TRBD1 matches 8 bases. V was pared by 3 bases and J by 5 bases, with 6 bases of the junction left unmatched. Germline V gene sequence: CDR1 SGHRS, CDR2 YFSETQ. The CDR3 extends over 14 amino acids. CDR3 protein: CASSSTRGRETQYF. CDR3 coding DNA: TGCGCCAGCAGCTCGACCAGGGGGCGGGAGACCCAGTACTTC.

The CDR3 bases are TGTGCCAGCCTTGACCGGGGGAAACATCAGCCCCAGCATTTT. This encodes CASLDRGKHQPQHF. The chain has TRBV25-1 and TRBJ1-5, with D perhaps matching TRBD1 (5 bases). Germline CDR1 reads MGHDK; CDR2 reads SYGVNS. The CDR3 spans 14 residues. V lost 8 bases, J lost 5 bases, and 16 bases lay in between.

The CDR3 here is CASSTPGETQYF. CDR3 bases: TGTGCCAGCTCAACCCCAGGGGAGACCCAGTACTTC. The rearrangement links TRBV18 to TRBJ2-5, with D tentatively TRBD1 (5 bases). This CDR3 has 12 amino acids. V lost 5 bases and J lost 5, with 9 bases in between. CDR1 KGHSH and CDR2 LQKENI come from the germline V gene. Together with reference TRBV18 and TRBJ2-5, the CDR3 gives the full variable domain: NAGVMQNPRHLVRRRGQEARLRCSPMKGHSHVYWYRQLPEEGLKFMVYLQKENIIDESGMPKERFSAEFPKEGPSILRIQQVVRGDSAAYFCASSTPGETQYFGPGTRLLVL.

This sequence joins TRBV15 and TRBJ2-7; TRBD1 aligns across 9 bases. The CDR3 length is 16 residues. Germline V gene lookup returns CDR1 LNHNV and CDR2 YYDKDF (reference sequence). V shed 0 bases, J shed 2 bases, and the junction held 5 bases outside the gene matches. This CDR3 reads CATSRDKGQGTYEQYF. As DNA, the CDR3 is TGTGCCACCAGCAGAGATAAGGGACAGGGAACCTACGAGCAGTACTTC.